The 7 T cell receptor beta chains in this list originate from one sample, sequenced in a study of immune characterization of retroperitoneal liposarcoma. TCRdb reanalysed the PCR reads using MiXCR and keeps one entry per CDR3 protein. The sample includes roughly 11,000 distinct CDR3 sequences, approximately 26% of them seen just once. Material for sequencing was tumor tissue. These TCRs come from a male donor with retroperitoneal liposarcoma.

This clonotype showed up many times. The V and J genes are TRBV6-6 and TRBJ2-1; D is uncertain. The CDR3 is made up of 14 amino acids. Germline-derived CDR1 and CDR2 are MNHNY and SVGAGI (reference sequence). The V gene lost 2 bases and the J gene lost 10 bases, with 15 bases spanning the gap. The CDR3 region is CASSYMVGSYEQFF. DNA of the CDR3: TGTGCCAGCAGTTACATGGTGGGGTCCTACGAGCAGTTCTTC.

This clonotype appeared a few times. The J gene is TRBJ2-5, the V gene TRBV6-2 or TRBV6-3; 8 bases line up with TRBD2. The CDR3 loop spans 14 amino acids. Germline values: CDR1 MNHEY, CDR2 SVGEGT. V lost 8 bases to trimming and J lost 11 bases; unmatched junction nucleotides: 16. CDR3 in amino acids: CASGRSSGYNEQYF. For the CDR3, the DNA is TGTGCCAGCGGCAGGTCTAGCGGGTACAATGAGCAGTACTTC.

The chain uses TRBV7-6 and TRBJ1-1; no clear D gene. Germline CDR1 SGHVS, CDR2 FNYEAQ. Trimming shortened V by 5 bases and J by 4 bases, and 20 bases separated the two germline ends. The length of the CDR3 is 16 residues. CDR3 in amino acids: CASSPRREALGTEAFF. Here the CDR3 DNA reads TGTGCCAGCAGCCCTCGGAGGGAGGCCTTGGGCACTGAAGCTTTCTTT.

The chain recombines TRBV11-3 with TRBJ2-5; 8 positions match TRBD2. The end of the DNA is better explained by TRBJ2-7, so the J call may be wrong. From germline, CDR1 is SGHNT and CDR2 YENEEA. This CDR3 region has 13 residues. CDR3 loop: CASSLTSAYEQYF. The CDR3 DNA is TGTGCCAGCAGCTTGACTAGCGCCTACGAGCAGTACTTC.

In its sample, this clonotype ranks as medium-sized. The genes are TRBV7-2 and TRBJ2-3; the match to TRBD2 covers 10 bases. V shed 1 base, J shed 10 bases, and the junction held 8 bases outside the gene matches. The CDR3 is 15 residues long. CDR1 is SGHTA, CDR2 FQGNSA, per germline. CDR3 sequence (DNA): TGTGCCAGCAGCTTAGGGGGGCTAGCGGGAGACGCGCAGTATTTT. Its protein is CASSLGGLAGDAQYF.

The CDR3 nucleotides read TGTGCCAGCAGTGGACTAGCGGGAGAACAAGAGACCCAGTACTTC. Translating gives CASSGLAGEQETQYF. The rearrangement links TRBV6-1 to TRBJ2-7; 12 bases align to TRBD2. The better agreement between TRBJ2-5 and the DNA end casts doubt on the J call. CDR3 size: 15 residues. Germline assignment: CDR1 MNHNS and CDR2 SASEGT.

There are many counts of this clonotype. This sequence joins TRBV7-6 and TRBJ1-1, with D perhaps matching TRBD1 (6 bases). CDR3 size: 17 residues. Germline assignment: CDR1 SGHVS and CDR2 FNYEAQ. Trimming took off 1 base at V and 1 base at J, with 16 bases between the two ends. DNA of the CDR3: TGTGCCAGCAGCTTAGACGCAGGGGTCGCTGAGAACACTGAAGCTTTCTTT. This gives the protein CASSLDAGVAENTEAFF.